The clone carrying this T cell receptor beta chain was counted many times. No antigen is known for it. TCRdb re-analysed the 5' RACE reads in MiXCR, keeping a single row per CDR3 protein. The profile covers 450,000 to 650,000 distinct CDR3 sequences, with about 15% appearing a single time and 0.44% taken by the ten largest. The CDR3 extends over 14 amino acids. V was shortened by 6 bases and J by 5 bases, with 17 bases between the two germline ends. The sample is drawn from a study of identical twins. Findings of the study overall: The models systematically underestimated how much out-of-frame TCR alpha was shared in monozygotic twins.

The same sample was also used in a study of yellow fever vaccine responses in identical twins.

The sequenced sample consisted of CD4+ T cells sorted from blood. The chain joins TRBV12-3 or TRBV12-4 to TRBJ2-7, with D unresolved. This clonotype was sampled from a woman aged 18-29 years in good health. The CDR3 loop reads CASSYPPVIHEQYF. As DNA, the CDR3 is TGTGCCAGCAGCTACCCACCAGTGATCCACGAGCAGTACTTC.